This entry concerns a single T cell receptor (beta chain). What it binds is not known. With V trimmed by 4 bases and J by 6 bases, 7 bases remained unmatched. The CDR3 spans 15 residues. Germline assignment: CDR1 SEHNR and CDR2 FQNEAQ (reference sequence). The entry originates in a study of cytomegalovirus exposure and HLA in healthy donors. General study results and limits: Later analysis suggested links between common viral pathogens and several top significant clusters. Most TCR sequences were seen very rarely across donors, but some public TCRs occurred in many. Diagnosis of cytomegalovirus status made by the classifier reportedly showed high specificity and sensitivity.

PCR was performed using 60 Vbeta and 13 Jbeta primers. Clones were read by immunoSEQ multiplex PCR, and TCRdb kept only the in-frame ones, dropping some. There are about 230,000 clones in the sample; about 85% occur only once, and 0.24% lies in the top ten. The origin of this receptor is a girl aged 2 to 9 in good health and CMV-seronegative. V gene TRBV7-9 combines with J gene TRBJ2-7, with 12 bases fitting TRBD1. The sequencing sample was made of PBMCs. DNA of the CDR3: TGTGCCAGCAGCTCTTGGGACAGGGGGCCAGGCGAGCAGTACTTC. Translating gives CASSSWDRGPGEQYF.